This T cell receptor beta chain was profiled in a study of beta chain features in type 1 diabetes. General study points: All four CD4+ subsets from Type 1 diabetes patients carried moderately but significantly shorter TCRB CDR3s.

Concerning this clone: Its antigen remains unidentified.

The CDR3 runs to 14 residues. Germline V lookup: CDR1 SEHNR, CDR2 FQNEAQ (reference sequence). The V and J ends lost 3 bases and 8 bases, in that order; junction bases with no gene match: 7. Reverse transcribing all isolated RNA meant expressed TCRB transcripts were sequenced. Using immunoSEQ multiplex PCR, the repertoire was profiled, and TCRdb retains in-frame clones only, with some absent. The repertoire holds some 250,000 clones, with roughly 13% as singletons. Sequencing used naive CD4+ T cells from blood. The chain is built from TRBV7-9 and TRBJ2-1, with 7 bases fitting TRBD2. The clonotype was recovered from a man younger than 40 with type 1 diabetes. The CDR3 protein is CASSFGGGIDEQFF. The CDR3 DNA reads TGTGCCAGCAGCTTTGGGGGGGGGATCGATGAGCAGTTCTTC.